This T cell receptor beta chain appears in the sequencing data of a study of shared clonotypes between healthy human individuals (dated by TCRdb to 2019 to 2021). About the study as a whole: A couple of women and three men aged 18 to 49 years were included in the cohort. For each donor, CD4 naive and CD4 memory were each given three plates, CD8 naive was given two plates, and CD8 memory was given one plate. To estimate repertoire size and how much clonotype sharing occurs between individuals, the study deeply sequenced the blood TCR repertoires of 5 or 6 healthy adults. Libraries were prepared and TCR repertoires were sequenced by different laboratories using diverse techniques, in order to increase sequencing depth and limit assay-specific biases. Between about 0.8 and 9.5 billion PBMCs per donor were obtained by leukapheresis. On the study overall, not on this receptor specifically: Estimated clonotype richness was generally larger for naive than for memory subsets. The small number of donors limited the genetic and exposure-history diversity represented. When a handful of donors were compared, the shared fraction of clonotypes was 5% to 6.5% for naive CD4, around 3.6% for naive CD8, 2.3% for memory CD4, and less than 0.5% for memory CD8. Pairwise subsampling led to the expectation that sequencing depth would affect the degree of clonotype sharing among donors. Rarefaction of sorted-subset datasets indicated incomplete sequencing despite the large sequencing depth. Higher generation probabilities were observed for clonotypes shared by all four sorted-subset donors than for non-shared clonotypes. Sampling was restricted to blood, and TCR repertoires in tissues likely differ from the TCR repertoires found in blood.

The donors were healthy, HIV-negative adults who had no recently reported acute infections or vaccinations. Every donor was a Caucasian adult living in Nashville, Tennessee, USA. The CD8 memory samples were a combination of magnetically selected CD45RO+ cells and CCR7-negative CD45RA+ effector memory (TemRA) cells. Blood was collected by leukapheresis, and PBMCs were isolated by Ficoll-Histopaque density gradient centrifugation and then cryopreserved in liquid nitrogen vapor phase. Analytical flow cytometry was used to check the purity and quantity of each magnetically sorted T cell population. Genomic DNA was isolated from every sorted fraction and measured by UV absorbance on a Nanodrop 2000c. In regard to this clone: No antigen is known for it. The sample holds no much larger clone one base away, and base qualities are not on file.

TCR CDR3 regions were amplified from genomic DNA by multiplex PCR using the deep immunoSEQ assay. Extracted genomic DNA from each cell subset was distributed evenly across all wells of several immunoSEQ 96-well plates, and each plate was treated as a replicate. For sorted subsets, around 200 ng genomic DNA, equal to about 30,000 T cell genomes, was loaded into each replicate PCR. Purified libraries were measured with a Qubit 3.0 fluorometer, size-checked on a Bioanalyzer 2100, and measured again with the KAPA Library Quantification kit. Every immunoSEQ 96-well plate was sequenced on a separate single-read 150-cycle Illumina NextSeq 550 flow cell. Per the original workflow: Because the immunoSEQ output included only junctional sequences and no quality scores, the filtering could not be the same as the filtering used for full-length reads. Sequences were annotated with PyIR, a Python wrapper for IgBLAST v1.9, and V/J genes and CDR3 were assigned using IMGT germline references. Any read was removed if the V/J assignment was weak (E-value above 1e-6), the CDR3 was missing, or the read contained stop codons, out-of-frame junctions, or ambiguous translated residues. V3J clonotypes were defined as sequences sharing the same inferred V gene, J gene, and CDR3 amino acid sequence. Percentage overlap between repertoires was calculated by dividing the number of shared unique clonotypes by the size of the smaller repertoire. Repertoire richness was assessed with RTK rarefaction, the Chao1 estimator, and Recon v2.1 estimates of unobserved clonotypes. For all TCRbeta clonotypes obtained by the gDNA method from a handful of donors, generation probabilities were computed with OLGA. Sourced from immuneACCESS, this table was stored by TCRdb with only in-frame sequences that have V and J called. A share of the clones is absent; for the studies checked, an unresolved V gene accounts for under half, and the remainder has no known explanation. Clone size and the V and J calls come from that table; the DNA yielded D and trimming. Here the sample has 600,000 to 750,000 clones; around 90% occur a single time. The ten top clones hold about 33% of the sample.

The CDR3 has 12 amino acids, counting the end cysteine and phenylalanine. The retained sequence is limited to the CDR3, 36 bases, with the frame set at the first base. Trimming costs V 4 bases and J 2 bases, and their ends lie 2 bases apart. As encoded in the germline V gene (reference sequence), CDR1 is PRHDT while CDR2 is FYEKMQ. This sequence was found in a man aged 18 to 29 in good health. Some clones in this sample may be carry-over from other donors' samples. The sequencing input was memory CD8+ T cells from PBMCs. The intended sense of this specimen's cell subset or site label: CD45RO+ cells pooled with CCR7-negative TemRA cells. The V and J genes are TRBV13 and TRBJ2-2, with the D segment identity uncertain. The nucleotides read TGTGCCAGCAGCTCTAACACCGGGGAGCTGTTTTTT. Translated, this gives CASSSNTGELFF. Where the CDR3 stops, the reference TRBV13 and TRBJ2-2 genes take over; the full variable domain is AAGVIQSPRHLIKEKRETATLKCYPIPRHDTVYWYQQGPGQDPQFLISFYEKMQSDKGSIPDRFSAQQFSDYHSELNMSSLELGDSALYFCASSSNTGELFFGEGSRLTVL.